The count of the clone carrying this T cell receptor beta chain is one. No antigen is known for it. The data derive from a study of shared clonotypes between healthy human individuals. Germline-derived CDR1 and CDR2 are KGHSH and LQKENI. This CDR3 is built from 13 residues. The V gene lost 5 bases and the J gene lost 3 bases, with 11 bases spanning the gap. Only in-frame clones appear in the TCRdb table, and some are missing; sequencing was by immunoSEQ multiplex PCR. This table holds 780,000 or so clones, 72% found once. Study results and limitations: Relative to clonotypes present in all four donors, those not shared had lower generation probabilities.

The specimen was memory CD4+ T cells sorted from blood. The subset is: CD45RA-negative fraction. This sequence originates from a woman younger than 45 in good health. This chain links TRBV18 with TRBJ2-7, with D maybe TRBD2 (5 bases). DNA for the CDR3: TGTGCCAGCTCAGAGGGCACGGACTACGAGCAGTACTTC. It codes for CASSEGTDYEQYF.